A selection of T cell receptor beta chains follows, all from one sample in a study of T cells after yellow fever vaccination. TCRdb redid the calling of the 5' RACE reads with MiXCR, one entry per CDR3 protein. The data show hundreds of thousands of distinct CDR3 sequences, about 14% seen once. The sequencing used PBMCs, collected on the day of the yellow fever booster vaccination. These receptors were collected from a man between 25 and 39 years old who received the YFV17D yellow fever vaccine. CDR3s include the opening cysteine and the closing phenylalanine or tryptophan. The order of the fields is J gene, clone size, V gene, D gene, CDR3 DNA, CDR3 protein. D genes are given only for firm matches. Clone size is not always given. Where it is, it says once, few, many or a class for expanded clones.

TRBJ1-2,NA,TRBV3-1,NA,TGTGCCAGCAGCCAGGACAAGGCCAGGGCTAACTATGGCTACACCTTC,CASSQDKARANYGYTF
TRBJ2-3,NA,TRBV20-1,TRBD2,TGCAGTGCTACCGGGACTAGCGGGAGCCCAGATACGCAGTATTTT,CSATGTSGSPDTQYF
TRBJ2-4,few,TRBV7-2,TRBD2,TGTGCCAGCAGCTTAGCAGGACTAGCGGGAACGGTAGGAGCCAAAAACATTCAGTACTTC,CASSLAGLAGTVGAKNIQYF
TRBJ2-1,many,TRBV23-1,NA,TGCGCCAGCCGCCTGTGTACACATGAGCAGTTCTTC,CASRLCTHEQFF
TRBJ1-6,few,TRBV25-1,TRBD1,TGTGCCAGCAGTGTTAAGGGACAGGGGGTTTCACCCCTCCACTTT,CASSVKGQGVSPLHF
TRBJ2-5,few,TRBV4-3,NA,TGCGCCAGCAGCCAAAGTGGAGGCCACCAAGAGACCCAGTACTTC,CASSQSGGHQETQYF
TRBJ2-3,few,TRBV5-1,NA,TGCGCCAGCAGCTATACAGGGAAGGTTGCATTATCAGATACGCAGTATTTT,CASSYTGKVALSDTQYF
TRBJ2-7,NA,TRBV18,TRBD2,TGTGCCAGCTCGAAGCGGGAGGTAGGCGAGCAGTACTTC,CASSKREVGEQYF
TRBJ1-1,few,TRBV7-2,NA,TGTGCCAGCAGCCCACCGGGTCCATTAATCAACACTGAAGCTTTCTTT,CASSPPGPLINTEAFF
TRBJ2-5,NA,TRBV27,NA,NA,CASFGPGRGETQYF
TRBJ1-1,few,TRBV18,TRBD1,TGTGCCAGCTCCCTTGCTCAGGGGGCGGACACTGAAGCTTTCTTT,CASSLAQGADTEAFF
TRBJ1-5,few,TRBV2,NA,TGTGCCAGCAGTGGGGAGGGGCCCCAGCCCCAGCATTTT,CASSGEGPQPQHF
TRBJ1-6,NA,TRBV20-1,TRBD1,TGCAGTGCTAAAGTCGATCACAGGGGGTATAATTCACCCCTCCACTTT,CSAKVDHRGYNSPLHF
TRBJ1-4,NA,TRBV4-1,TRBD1,TGCGCCAGCAGTCAGGGACAGACCACTAATGAAAAACTGTTTTTT,CASSQGQTTNEKLFF
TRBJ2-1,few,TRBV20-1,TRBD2,TGCAGTGCCAGGGGACTAGCGGGAGGCTACAATGAGCAGTTCTTC,CSARGLAGGYNEQFF
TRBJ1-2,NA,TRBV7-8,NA,TGTGCCAGCAGCCGACCAGGGGAGGGCTATGGCTACACCTTC,CASSRPGEGYGYTF
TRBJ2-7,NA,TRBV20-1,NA,TGCAGTGCTAGAGATGCCCAGGGAGAGTCCTACGAGCAGTACTTC,CSARDAQGESYEQYF
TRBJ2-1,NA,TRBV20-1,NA,TGCAGTGCTGGTGGCCGGGGTGAGCAGTTCTTC,CSAGGRGEQFF
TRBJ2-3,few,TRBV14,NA,TGTGCCAGCAGCCAAGAAGGGGGTGTCAGGATCCCAGATACGCAGTATTTT,CASSQEGGVRIPDTQYF
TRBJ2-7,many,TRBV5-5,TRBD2,TGTGCCAGCAGCTCGGGACTAGGGTACGAGCAGTACTTC,CASSSGLGYEQYF
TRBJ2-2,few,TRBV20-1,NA,TGCAGTGCTAGTCCACCGCATTTGGGCAACACCGGGGAGCTGTTTTTT,CSASPPHLGNTGELFF
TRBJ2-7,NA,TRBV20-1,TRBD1,TGCAGCGCACCGAGACAGGGTTGGGAGCAGTACTTC,CSAPRQGWEQYF
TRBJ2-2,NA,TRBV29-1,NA,TGCAGCGCCGGGGGAGCCACCGGGGAGCTGTTTTTT,CSAGGATGELFF
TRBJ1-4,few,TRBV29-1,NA,TGCGGCATCCGGGACGTAGGTTATGAAAAACTGTTTTTT,CGIRDVGYEKLFF
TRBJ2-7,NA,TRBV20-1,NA,TGCAGTGCTAGAGATAGCGCAGGGTGGTACGAGCAGTACTTC,CSARDSAGWYEQYF
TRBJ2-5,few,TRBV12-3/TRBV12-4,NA,TGTGCCAGCAGTCAAACCTTAGGAAAAGAGACCCAGTACTTC,CASSQTLGKETQYF
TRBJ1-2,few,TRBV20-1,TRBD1,TGCAGTGCTAGAGAGGCGACAGGGTTTGGCTACACCTTC,CSAREATGFGYTF
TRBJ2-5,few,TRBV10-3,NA,TGTGCCATCAGTGACAGGGGCGGAGAGGAGACCCAGTACTTC,CAISDRGGEETQYF
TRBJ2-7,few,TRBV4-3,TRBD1,TGCGCCAGCAGCCGAGGGACAGCAAGGTCCTACGAGCAGTACTTC,CASSRGTARSYEQYF
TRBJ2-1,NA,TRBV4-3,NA,TGCGCCAGCAGCTCTTCTGCGGGCGATGAGCAGTTCTTC,CASSSSAGDEQFF
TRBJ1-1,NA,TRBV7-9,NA,TGTGCCAGCACGGCTGGGAACACTGAAGCTTTCTTT,CASTAGNTEAFF
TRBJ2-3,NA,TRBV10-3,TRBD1,TGTGCCATCAGCACCGGGACAGGGGGCACAGATACGCAGTATTTT,CAISTGTGGTDTQYF
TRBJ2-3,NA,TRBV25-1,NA,TGTGCCAGCAGTGAATCCGGAGGGGTGGCAGATACGCAGTATTTT,CASSESGGVADTQYF
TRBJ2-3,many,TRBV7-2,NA,TGTGCCAGCAGCTTTCTCACAGATACGCAGTATTTT,CASSFLTDTQYF
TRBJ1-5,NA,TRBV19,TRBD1,TGTGCCAGTAGCCGGGACAGGGTTTATCAGCCCCAGCATTTT,CASSRDRVYQPQHF
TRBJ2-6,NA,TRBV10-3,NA,TGTGCCATCGGGGAACCGCGTGAGTACGGGGCCAACGTCCTGACTTTC,CAIGEPREYGANVLTF
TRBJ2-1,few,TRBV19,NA,TGTGCCAGTAGTATACGCGGGGAGCAGTTCTTC,CASSIRGEQFF
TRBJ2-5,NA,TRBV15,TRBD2,TGTGCCACCAGCTCGCGGGAGAAGCTTGAGACCCAGTACTTC,CATSSREKLETQYF